This TCR beta chain was recovered during a study of PD-1 blockade in classical Hodgkin lymphoma (TCRdb year 2020). Notes on the research overall: Nivolumab dosing was 3 mg/kg intravenously every 2 weeks, continuing until either disease progression or unacceptable toxicity. To define a peripheral blood immune signature of response to PD-1 blockade in classical Hodgkin lymphoma, the study combined TCR beta sequencing with CyTOF. Summary of the overall study and its limitations: A significant rise by C4D1 was seen in CD4+ but not CD8+ TCR diversity (p=0.0027 vs p=0.16), with the rise being most apparent in complete responders (p=0.02). Newly diagnosed patients were reported to have lower baseline TCR diversity than healthy donors, and relapsed/refractory patients were reported to have lower baseline TCR diversity still. The study covered only a single clinical trial cohort, and the causes of the repertoire differences, possibly disease activity or prior therapy, were still not defined. Lower diversity was seen in patients whose nivolumab began less than 1 year after ASCT, and these patients were left out of later analyses so that immune reconstitution would not confound the results. Trial patients achieving complete response had baseline diversity similar to newly diagnosed patients, whereas partial responders and progressors had significantly lower diversity.

Including the terminal cysteine and phenylalanine, the CDR3 comprises 16 residues. The read is trimmed to its CDR3 DNA, 48 bases read in frame from base 1. CDR1 MGHRA and CDR2 YSYEKL were looked up in the germline V gene. The V end gives up 4 bases and the J end 8 bases, leaving 10 bases in the junction not matched to a gene. Genomic DNA was extracted with the Qiagen DNeasy kit from unsorted PBMCs and from negatively selected CD4+ and CD8+ fractions. Using primers that anneal to V and J segments, immunoSEQ multiplex PCR amplified the TCR beta CDR3 regions. A synthetic immune receptor repertoire was used to minimize amplification bias, and any residual bias was removed computationally once sequencing was done. In the authors' own workflow: Repertoire diversity was quantified as the Shannon entropy index using custom Python scripts. Unsorted, CD4+ and CD8+ repertoires were examined separately, except in combined analyses, for which CD4+ and CD8+ sequences were merged in silico. Clonal expansion was defined as a frequency increase of at least 2-fold after treatment compared with C1D1, and clones undetected at baseline were assigned a pseudocount of 0.5. Clones with 0 or 1 copy at C1D1 were defined as singleton clones, while clones with 2 or more copies were defined as non-singleton clones. By matching protein sequences in sorted samples from the same patient, clones expanded in unsorted samples were annotated as CD4+, CD8+ or unknown. Diversity changes from C1D1 to C4D1 were tested in paired samples using Wilcoxon tests. TCRdb's version of the immuneACCESS table is confined to in-frame rearrangements and falls short of the full clone set. An unresolved V gene accounts for under half of the shortfall where checked; the remainder is of unknown origin. V, J and clone size reflect that table, while D and trimming were determined from the DNA. The sample table records tens of thousands of clones; approximately 94% of these occur just once. Of the sample, 7.5% to 9.5% is held by the ten largest clones.

The intended sense of this specimen's time point label: cycle 1 day 1 (C1D1), immediately before nivolumab initiation. Relapse after autologous stem cell transplantation had occurred in all trial patients, and cohorts A, B and C were distinguished by prior brentuximab vedotin exposure. A total of 56 patients with relapsed/refractory classical Hodgkin lymphoma made up the trial cohort, and each patient's best overall response was complete response, partial response or progressive disease. Single-agent nivolumab was administered to trial patients in the multi-cohort phase II CheckMate 205 trial. An independent review committee assessed best overall response by applying the 2007 International Working Group response criteria. PBMCs from the trial were collected at three points: immediately before nivolumab initiation (C1D1), and during therapy at cycle 2 day 1 and cycle 4 day 1. Peripheral blood was collected in 8 mL Vacutainer Cell Preparation Tubes, from which PBMCs were isolated by centrifugation and then cryopreserved.

Comment on this clone: What antigen it recognizes has not been identified. Base qualities are not provided; no much larger clone lies one nucleotide away.

The sample consisted of peripheral blood mononuclear cells (PBMCs), taken at baseline. This TCR came from a human donor with classical Hodgkin lymphoma. The chain is made from TRBV4-1 and TRBJ2-1, with TRBD2 matching 11 junction bases. In nucleotide form, the sequence is TGCGCCAGCAGCCTTTTAGCGGGGGGGCCCAGGGATGAGCAGTTCTTC. Its coded protein is CASSLLAGGPRDEQFF.